The clone carrying this T cell receptor (beta chain) was recorded many times. Its antigen is as yet unknown. The record originates from a study of human T cells and chemical hapten exposure. Study-wide context: From small differences in pooled library volume came most of the variation in per-sample TCR yields. Study-wide points: DPC sensitization did not alter TCRs above 1 in 1000 frequency.

Trimming pared 4 bases from V and 3 bases from J, leaving 19 bases between. The CDR3 loop spans 16 amino acids. The germline V gene has CDR1 DFQATT and CDR2 SNEGSKA (reference sequence). It was the library that attached unique molecular identifiers to individual cDNA molecules. Per the study methods: The median was approximately 89,000 TCRs per sample, ranging roughly 23,224 to 690,600. TCRdb reanalysed the RACE reads using MiXCR and keeps one entry per CDR3 protein. TCRdb's processing, not the study's, gives the V and J calls here. The sample holds about 50,000 distinct CDR3 sequences, roughly 4.5% seen once. Described time point: healthy volunteer bleed at 2 weeks. Extraction yielded total RNA from whole blood (unfractionated).

This TCR derives from a female donor in good health. Some clones in this sample may be carry-over from other donors' samples. The genes are TRBV20-1 and TRBJ2-1; D is possibly TRBD1 or TRBD2 (6 bases each). Input material: whole blood. CDR3 coding DNA: TGCAGTGCTATGGCCGCGGAGGGGGACCACTACAATGAGCAGTTCTTC. It encodes CSAMAAEGDHYNEQFF.